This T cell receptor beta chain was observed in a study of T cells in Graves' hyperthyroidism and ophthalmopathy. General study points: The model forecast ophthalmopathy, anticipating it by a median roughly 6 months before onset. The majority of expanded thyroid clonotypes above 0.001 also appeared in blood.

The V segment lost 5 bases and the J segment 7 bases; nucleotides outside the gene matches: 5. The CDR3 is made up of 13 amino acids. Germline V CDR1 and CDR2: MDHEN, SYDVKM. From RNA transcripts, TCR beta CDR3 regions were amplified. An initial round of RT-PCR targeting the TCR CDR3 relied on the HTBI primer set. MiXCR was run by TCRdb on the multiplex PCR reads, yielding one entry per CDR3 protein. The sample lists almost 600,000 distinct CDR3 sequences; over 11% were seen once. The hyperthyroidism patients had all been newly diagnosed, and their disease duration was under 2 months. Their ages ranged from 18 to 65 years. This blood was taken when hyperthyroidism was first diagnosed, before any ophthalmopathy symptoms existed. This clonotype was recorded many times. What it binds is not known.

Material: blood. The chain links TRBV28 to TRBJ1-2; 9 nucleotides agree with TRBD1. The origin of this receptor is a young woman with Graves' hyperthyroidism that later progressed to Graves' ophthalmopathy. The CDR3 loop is CASSTGTGFGYTF. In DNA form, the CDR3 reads TGTGCCAGCAGTACAGGGACAGGGTTTGGCTACACCTTC.